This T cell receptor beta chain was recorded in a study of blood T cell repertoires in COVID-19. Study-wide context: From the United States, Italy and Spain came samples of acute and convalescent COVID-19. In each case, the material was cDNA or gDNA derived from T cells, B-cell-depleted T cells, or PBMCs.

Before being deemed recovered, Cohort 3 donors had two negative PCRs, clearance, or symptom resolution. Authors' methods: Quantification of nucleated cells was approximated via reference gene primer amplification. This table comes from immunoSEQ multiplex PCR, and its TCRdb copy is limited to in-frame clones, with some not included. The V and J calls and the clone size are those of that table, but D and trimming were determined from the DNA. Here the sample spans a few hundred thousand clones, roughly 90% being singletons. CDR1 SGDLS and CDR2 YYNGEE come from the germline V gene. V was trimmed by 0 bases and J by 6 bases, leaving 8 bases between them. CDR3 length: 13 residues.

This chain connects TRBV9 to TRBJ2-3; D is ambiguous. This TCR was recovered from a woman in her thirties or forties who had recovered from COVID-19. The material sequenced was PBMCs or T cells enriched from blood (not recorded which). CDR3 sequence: CASSVGAVDTQYF. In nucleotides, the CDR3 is TGTGCCAGCAGCGTAGGTGCAGTTGATACGCAGTATTTT.